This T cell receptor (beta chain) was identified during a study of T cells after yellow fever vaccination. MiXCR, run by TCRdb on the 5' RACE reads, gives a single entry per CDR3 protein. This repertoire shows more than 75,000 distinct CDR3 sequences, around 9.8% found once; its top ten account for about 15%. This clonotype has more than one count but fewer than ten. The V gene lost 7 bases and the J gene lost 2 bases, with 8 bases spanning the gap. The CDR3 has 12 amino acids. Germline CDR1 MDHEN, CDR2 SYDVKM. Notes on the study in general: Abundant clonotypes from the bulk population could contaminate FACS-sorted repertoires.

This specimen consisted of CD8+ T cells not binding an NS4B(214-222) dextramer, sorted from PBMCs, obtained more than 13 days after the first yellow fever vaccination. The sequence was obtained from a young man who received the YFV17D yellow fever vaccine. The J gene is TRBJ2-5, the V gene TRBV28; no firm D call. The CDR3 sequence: CASISPQETQYF. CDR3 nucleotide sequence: TGTGCCAGCATTAGTCCTCAAGAGACCCAGTACTTC. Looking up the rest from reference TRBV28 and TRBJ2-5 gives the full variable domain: DVKVTQSSRYLVKRTGEKVFLECVQDMDHENMFWYRQDPGLGLRLIYFSYDVKMKEKGDIPEGYSVSREKKERFSLILESASTNQTSMYLCASISPQETQYFGPGTRLLVL.